The present entry profiles one TCR beta chain with its context. The sample comes from a study of blood T cell repertoires in COVID-19. At the level of the study: Material from acute and convalescent COVID-19 was sourced from the United States, Italy and Spain. The analysed material was cDNA or gDNA that came from T cells, B-cell-depleted T cells, or PBMCs.

In the authors' workflow: Counts of nucleated cells, estimated from reference gene primer amplification, were obtained. Profiled with immunoSEQ multiplex PCR; TCRdb holds only in-frame clones, not every one. Clone size and the V and J calls come from that table; the DNA yielded D and trimming. The data hold about 160,000 clones, with approximately 88% observed a single time. This CDR3 has 13 amino acids. V lost 5 bases and J 9 bases, leaving 15 bases between the germline ends. Germline V gene lookup returns CDR1 SGHRS and CDR2 YFSETQ. The source material was peripheral blood. V gene TRBV5-1 combines with J gene TRBJ2-1; possible D gene TRBD1, 6 bases. The TCR sequence derives from a woman of 80 years or more with active or convalescent COVID-19. CDR3 in amino acids: CASRYPGHLEQFF. The CDR3 DNA reads as TGCGCCAGCAGGTACCCGGGACACCTTGAGCAGTTCTTC.